This T cell receptor (beta chain) was retrieved from a study of T-cell memory formation after mild COVID-19. TCRdb called the 5' RACE reads again in MiXCR, with one record for every CDR3 protein. Here the sample spans around 310,000 distinct CDR3 sequences, 20% to 25% being singletons. CDR3 length: 14 amino acids. CDR1 SGHRS and CDR2 YFSETQ come from the germline V gene. V was clipped by 4 bases and J by 5 bases; unmatched bases: 8. The receptor was derived from a man younger than 30 who had mild COVID-19 (a few samples of this study predate the infection). Cell type and time point are not known. This sequence joins TRBV5-1 and TRBJ2-5; TRBD2 matches 7 bases. The sequenced sample was PBMCs or a T cell subset sorted from them (not recorded which). The CDR3 here is CASSLTSVAETQYF. CDR3 in DNA: TGCGCCAGCAGCCTCACTAGCGTAGCGGAGACCCAGTACTTC. Complete variable domain (other parts from reference TRBV5-1 and TRBJ2-5): KAGVTQTPRYLIKTRGQQVTLSCSPISGHRSVSWYQQTPGQGLQFLFEYFSETQRNKGNFPGRFSGRQFSNSRSEMNVSTLELGDSALYLCASSLTSVAETQYFGPGTRLLVL.